The present T cell receptor beta chain was sequenced within a study of blood T cells in healthy people across ages. Remarks on this clonotype: Its cognate antigen is unknown.

Study conclusions and caveats: Comparison with aged donors showed that long-lived donors had more naive CD4+ cells and higher diversity. Estimates drawn from one million T cells were deemed to understate diversity.

This CDR3 is built from 16 residues. The J segment lost 7 bases and the V segment lost 6 bases, leaving 16 bases of the junction unmatched. The germline CDR1 and CDR2 sequences are MDHEN and SYDVKM. With a J-beta primer mix and a sample-barcoded 5' primer, a second PCR ran roughly 6 to 11 cycles. Per-sample output comprised a minimum of 2.5 million paired-end reads containing CDR3. TCRdb fed the 5' RACE reads into MiXCR, producing one record per CDR3 protein. The table records approximately 1,000,000 distinct CDR3 sequences, around two fifths of them present only once. The chain combines TRBV28 with TRBJ2-5, with 8 nucleotides matching TRBD1. This receptor was obtained from a man aged 18 to 29 in good health. The source material was blood. This CDR3 is CASSKQGGTDRATQYF. The CDR3 DNA follows: TGTGCCAGCAGCAAACAGGGGGGAACGGATCGTGCGACCCAGTACTTC. The full variable domain, completed using reference TRBV28 and TRBJ2-5, is DVKVTQSSRYLVKRTGEKVFLECVQDMDHENMFWYRQDPGLGLRLIYFSYDVKMKEKGDIPEGYSVSREKKERFSLILESASTNQTSMYLCASSKQGGTDRATQYFGPGTRLLVL.